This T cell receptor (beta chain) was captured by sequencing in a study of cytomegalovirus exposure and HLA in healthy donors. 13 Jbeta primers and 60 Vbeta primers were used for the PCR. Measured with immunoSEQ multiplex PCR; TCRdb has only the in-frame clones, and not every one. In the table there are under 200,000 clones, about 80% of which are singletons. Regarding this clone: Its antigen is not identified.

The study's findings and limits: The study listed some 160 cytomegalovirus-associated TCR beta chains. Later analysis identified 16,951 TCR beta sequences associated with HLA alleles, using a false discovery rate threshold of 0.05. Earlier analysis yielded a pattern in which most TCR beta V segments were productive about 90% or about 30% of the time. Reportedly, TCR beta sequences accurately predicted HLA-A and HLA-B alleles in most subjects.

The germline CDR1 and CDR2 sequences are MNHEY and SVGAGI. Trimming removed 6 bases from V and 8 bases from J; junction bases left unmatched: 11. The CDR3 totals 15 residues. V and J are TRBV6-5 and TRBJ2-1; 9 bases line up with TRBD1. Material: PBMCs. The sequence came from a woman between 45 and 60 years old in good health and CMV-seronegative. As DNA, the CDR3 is TGTGCCAGCAGCCGGGACAGGGTGGTGTTATATGAGCAGTTCTTC. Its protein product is CASSRDRVVLYEQFF.